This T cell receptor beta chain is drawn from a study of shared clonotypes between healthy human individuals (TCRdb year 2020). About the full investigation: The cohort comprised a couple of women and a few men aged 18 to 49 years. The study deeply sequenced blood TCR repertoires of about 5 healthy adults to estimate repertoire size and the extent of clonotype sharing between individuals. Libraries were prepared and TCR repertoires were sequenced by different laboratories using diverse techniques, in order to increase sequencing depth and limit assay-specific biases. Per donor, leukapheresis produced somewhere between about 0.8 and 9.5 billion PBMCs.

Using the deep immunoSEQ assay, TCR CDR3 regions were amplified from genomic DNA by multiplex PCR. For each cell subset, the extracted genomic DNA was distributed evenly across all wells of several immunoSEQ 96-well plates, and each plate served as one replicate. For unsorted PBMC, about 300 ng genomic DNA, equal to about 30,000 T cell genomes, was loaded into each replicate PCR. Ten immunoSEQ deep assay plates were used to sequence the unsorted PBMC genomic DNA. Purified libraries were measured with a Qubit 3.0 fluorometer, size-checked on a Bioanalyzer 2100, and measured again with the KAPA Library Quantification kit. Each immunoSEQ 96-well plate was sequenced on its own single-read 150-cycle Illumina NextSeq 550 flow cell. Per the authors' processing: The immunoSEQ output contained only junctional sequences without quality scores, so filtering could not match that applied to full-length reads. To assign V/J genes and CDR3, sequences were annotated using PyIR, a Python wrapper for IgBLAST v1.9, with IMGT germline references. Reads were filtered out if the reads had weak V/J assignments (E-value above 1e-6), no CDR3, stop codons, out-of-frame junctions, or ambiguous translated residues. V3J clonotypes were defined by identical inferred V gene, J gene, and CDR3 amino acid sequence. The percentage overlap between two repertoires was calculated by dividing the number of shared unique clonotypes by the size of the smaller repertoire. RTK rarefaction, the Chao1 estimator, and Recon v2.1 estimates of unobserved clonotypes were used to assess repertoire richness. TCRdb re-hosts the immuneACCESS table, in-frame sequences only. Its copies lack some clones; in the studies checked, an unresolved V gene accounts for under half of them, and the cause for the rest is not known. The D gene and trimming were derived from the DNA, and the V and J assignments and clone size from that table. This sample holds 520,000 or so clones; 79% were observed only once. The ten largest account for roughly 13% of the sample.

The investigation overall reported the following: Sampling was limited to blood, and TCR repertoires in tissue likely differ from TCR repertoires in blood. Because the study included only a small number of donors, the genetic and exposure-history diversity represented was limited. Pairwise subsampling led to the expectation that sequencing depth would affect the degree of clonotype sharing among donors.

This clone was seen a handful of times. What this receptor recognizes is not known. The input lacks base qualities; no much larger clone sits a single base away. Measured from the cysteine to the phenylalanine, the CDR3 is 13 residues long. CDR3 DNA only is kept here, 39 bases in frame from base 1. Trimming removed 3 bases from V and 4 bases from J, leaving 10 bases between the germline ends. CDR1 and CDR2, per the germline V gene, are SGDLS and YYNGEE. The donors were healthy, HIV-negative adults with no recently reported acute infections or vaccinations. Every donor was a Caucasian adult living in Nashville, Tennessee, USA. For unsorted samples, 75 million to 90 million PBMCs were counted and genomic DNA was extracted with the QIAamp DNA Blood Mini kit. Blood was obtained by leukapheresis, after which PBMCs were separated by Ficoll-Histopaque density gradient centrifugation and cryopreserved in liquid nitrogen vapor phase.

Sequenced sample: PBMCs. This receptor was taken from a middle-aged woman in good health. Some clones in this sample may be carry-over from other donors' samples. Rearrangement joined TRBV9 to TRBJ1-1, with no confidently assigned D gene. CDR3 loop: CASSGGLGTEAFF. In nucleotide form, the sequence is TGTGCCAGCAGCGGAGGTTTGGGCACTGAAGCTTTCTTT.